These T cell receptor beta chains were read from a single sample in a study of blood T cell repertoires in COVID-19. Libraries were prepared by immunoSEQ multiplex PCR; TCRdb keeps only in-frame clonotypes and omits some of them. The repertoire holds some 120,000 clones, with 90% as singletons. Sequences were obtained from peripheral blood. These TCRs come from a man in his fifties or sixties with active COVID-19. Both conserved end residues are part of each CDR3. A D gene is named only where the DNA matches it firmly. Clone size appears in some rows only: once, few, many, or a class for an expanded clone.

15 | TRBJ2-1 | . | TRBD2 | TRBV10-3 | TGTGCCATCAGTGGGAGCGGGGGGCCCTACAATGAGCAGTTCTTC | CAISGSGGPYNEQFF
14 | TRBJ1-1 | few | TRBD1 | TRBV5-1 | TGCGCCAGCAGCTCCAGGGGGTGGGACACTGAAGCTTTCTTT | CASSSRGWDTEAFF
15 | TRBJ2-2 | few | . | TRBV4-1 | TGCGCCAGCAGCCAAGGCGACAGGAACACCGGGGAGCTGTTTTTT | CASSQGDRNTGELFF
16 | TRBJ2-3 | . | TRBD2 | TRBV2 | TGTGCCAGCAGTGATCGGGGGGGATCTAGCACAGATACGCAGTATTTT | CASSDRGGSSTDTQYF
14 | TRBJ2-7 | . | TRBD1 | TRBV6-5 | TGTGCCAGCAGCTCCGGGACAGGGGGGTACGAGCAGTACTTC | CASSSGTGGYEQYF
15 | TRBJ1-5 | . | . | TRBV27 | TGTGCCAGCAGTGGCCTAATGTCAGCGGGTCAGCCCCAGCATTTT | CASSGLMSAGQPQHF
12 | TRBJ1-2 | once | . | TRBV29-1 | TGCAGCGTTAGGGACACCAGCTATGGCTACACCTTC | CSVRDTSYGYTF
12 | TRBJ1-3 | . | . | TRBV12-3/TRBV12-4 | TGTGCCAGCAGTCCGGGAGGAAACACCATATATTTT | CASSPGGNTIYF
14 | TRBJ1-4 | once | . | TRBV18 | TGTGCCAGCTCACCAGTAGATGCGAATGAAAAACTGTTTTTT | CASSPVDANEKLFF
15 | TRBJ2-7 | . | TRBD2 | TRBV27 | TGTGCCAGCAGTTTAAGCGGGGGGGCCTTAAACGAGCAGTACTTC | CASSLSGGALNEQYF
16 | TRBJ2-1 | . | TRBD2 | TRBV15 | TGTGCCACCAGCAGAGCTGGGACTAGCGGTTACAATGAGCAGTTCTTC | CATSRAGTSGYNEQFF
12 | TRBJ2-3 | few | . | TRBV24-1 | TGTGCCACCAGTGATTTCTCAGATACGCAGTATTTT | CATSDFSDTQYF